One and the same sample provided the 21 T cell receptor beta chains below, sequenced in a study of CD8+CD57+ T cells in acquired aplastic anemia. CDR3 and TCR beta VDJ profiling relied on a genomic DNA template. Each CDR3 protein gets one entry after TCRdb re-called the reads with MiXCR. The repertoire holds 400,000 to 450,000 distinct CDR3 sequences, with 65% to 75% as singletons. The specimen sequenced was sorted CD4+, CD8+, or CD8+CD57+ T cells (not recorded which) from PBMCs. These receptors were taken from a human donor in good health, serving as a control.

The chain links TRBV7-9 to TRBJ2-7; a possible D gene is TRBD1 (5 bases). This CDR3 spans 15 amino acids. V was shortened by 5 bases and J by 3 bases, with 17 bases between the two germline ends. The germline V gene encodes CDR1 SEHNR and CDR2 FQNEAQ (reference sequence). In DNA, the CDR3 is TGTGCCAGCAGCGCTACCCAGGGCCGAAGCTACGAGCAGTACTTC. This gives the protein CASSATQGRSYEQYF.

The V call is TRBV9, the J call TRBJ2-5, with TRBD2 matching 14 bases. The CDR3 covers 15 residues. Germline V gene lookup returns CDR1 SGDLS and CDR2 YYNGEE. The trim removed 2 bases at V and 5 bases at J, leaving 2 bases unmatched. CDR3 bases: TGTGCCAGCAGCGTGACTAGCGGGGGGGCCGAGACCCAGTACTTC. This codes for CASSVTSGGAETQYF.

This clonotype was seen only a few times. The CDR3 end shows no conserved phenylalanine or tryptophan, and so a read error is likely. The V gene is TRBV6-1, the J gene TRBJ2-1; 9 nucleotides align to TRBD2. The germline V gene encodes CDR1 MNHNS and CDR2 SASEGT. The CDR3 spans 14 residues. With V trimmed by 8 bases and J by 3 bases, 5 bases remained unmatched. This CDR3 reads CASSLAGFYNEQFS. DNA for the CDR3: TGTGCCAGCTCGCTAGCGGGATTCTACAATGAGCAGTTCTCC.

This sequence joins TRBV7-2 and TRBJ2-7; D ambiguous. The germline V gene encodes CDR1 SGHTA and CDR2 FQGNSA. This CDR3 has 12 amino acids. CDR3 protein: CASSQATYGQYV. The DNA of the CDR3 is TGTGCCAGCAGCCAGGCCACCTACGGGCAGTATGTG.

This chain connects TRBV10-3 to TRBJ1-4; 7 bases fit TRBD1. The CDR3 has 15 residues. J was trimmed by 8 bases and V by 3 bases; bases with no gene match: 9. The germline gives CDR1 ENHRY, CDR2 SYGVKD. The CDR3 sequence: CAISDPGQVGEKLFF. For the CDR3, the DNA is TGTGCCATCAGTGACCCCGGACAGGTCGGCGAAAAACTGTTTTTT.

This clonotype showed up many times. A much larger clone is a single base away; this may be a read error. The chain recombines TRBV7-7 with TRBJ2-7; D is perhaps TRBD1 or TRBD2 (6 bases each). Germline assignment: CDR1 SSHAT and CDR2 FNYEAQ (reference sequence). The CDR3 is 13 residues long. The CDR3 spells CASSLGRGGEQYF. DNA of the CDR3: TGTGCTAGCAGCCTGGGCAGGGGAGGCGAGCAGTACTTC.

This chain connects TRBV6-1 to TRBJ2-2; D call uncertain. CDR1 and CDR2 from the germline V gene are MNHNS and SASEGT. V lost 2 bases and J 9 bases, leaving 4 bases between the germline ends. This CDR3 has 11 amino acids. This CDR3 reads CASSEKRELFF. CDR3 nucleotides: TGTGCCAGCAGTGAAAAAAGGGAGCTGTTTTTT.

The chain has TRBV24-1 and TRBJ2-7, with D perhaps matching TRBD1 (6 bases). Trimming took 8 bases from V and 1 from J, leaving 20 bases between them. The CDR3 sequence is 16 residues long. Germline V gene sequence: CDR1 KGHDR, CDR2 SFDVKD. In nucleotides, the CDR3 is TGTGCCACCATTGCCGTATCCGGGACAATGTCCTACGAGCAGTACGTC. It is translated as CATIAVSGTMSYEQYV.

On this clonotype: The CDR3 carries no conserved terminal phenylalanine or tryptophan, so it likely arises from a read error. The chain carries TRBV10-3 and TRBJ1-2; D gene uncertain. Germline-derived CDR1 and CDR2 are ENHRY and SYGVKD. The V and J ends lost 2 bases and 3 bases respectively, with 10 bases between them. This CDR3 spans 14 amino acids. This CDR3 reads CAISEPDTHYGYTS. The CDR3 DNA sequence: TGTGCCATCAGTGAGCCCGACACCCACTATGGCTACACCTCC.

This clonotype was detected only a few times. The CDR3 loop is CASSDSGETEQFF. CDR3 nucleotides: TGTGCCAGCAGTGACTCCGGCGAAACTGAGCAGTTCTTC. V usage is TRBV6-4 and J usage is TRBJ2-1; D is unclear. Trimming left V 0 bases short and J 9 bases short, with 9 bases between. Germline CDR1 is MRHNA and CDR2 is SNTAGT. This CDR3 has 13 residues.

Comments on this clonotype: A clone one base away is much larger, so this may be a read error. The chain employs TRBV6-4 and TRBJ1-6; TRBD1 matches 7 bases. The CDR3 sequence is 17 residues long. Trimming at V came to 11 bases and at J to 0 bases, leaving 13 bases not matched to a gene. Looked up from germline, CDR1 is MRHNA and CDR2 is SNTAGT. The DNA of the CDR3 is TGTGCCGGCCTACAGGGGCTTTTGAGCTCCTATAATTCACCCCTCCACTTT. Protein: CAGLQGLLSSYNSPLHF.

This CDR3 reads CAISPGMGGDEKLFF. CDR3 nucleotides: TGTGCCATCAGCCCCGGGATGGGAGGGGATGAAAAACTGTTTTTT. The genes are TRBV10-3 and TRBJ1-4; D may be TRBD1 (5 bases). V gave up 6 bases and J gave up 6 bases, with 17 bases separating them. The CDR3 extends over 15 amino acids. Germline V CDR1 and CDR2: ENHRY, SYGVKD.

This sequence joins TRBV9 and TRBJ2-2; TRBD1 aligns across 7 bases. This CDR3 is built from 15 residues. With V trimmed by 5 bases and J by 15 bases, 19 bases remained unmatched. CDR1 is SGDLS and CDR2 is YYNGEE in the germline V gene. The CDR3 loop reads CASSSRGTGSGLLFF. The CDR3 DNA is TGTGCCAGCAGTAGCAGGGGGACGGGGTCCGGGTTGTTGTTTTTT.

This clonotype has a count of ten or more. V usage is TRBV5-4 and J usage is TRBJ2-1, with 8 bases fitting TRBD2. CDR3 length: 15 amino acids. Germline-derived CDR1 and CDR2 are SGHNT and YYREEE (reference sequence). Trimming cost V 2 bases and J 2 bases; bases outside gene matches: 3. In nucleotides, the CDR3 is TGTGCCAGCAGCTTATCGGGGGGGACCTACAATGAGCAGTTCTTC. Translation: CASSLSGGTYNEQFF.

This clonotype was counted only a few times. The rearrangement joins TRBV7-2 to TRBJ1-3, with TRBD1 as a possible D gene (5 bases). V gave up 5 bases and J gave up 1 base, with 12 bases separating them. In germline, CDR1 is SGHTA, CDR2 FQGNSA. The CDR3 sequence is 15 residues long. This CDR3 is CASSRRQGSGNTIYF. In nucleotides, the CDR3 is TGTGCCAGCAGCCGAAGGCAGGGTTCTGGAAACACCATATATTTT.

The chain employs TRBV2 and TRBJ2-5; the D is unclear. CDR3 length: 15 amino acids. Germline lookup yields CDR1 SNHLY and CDR2 FYNNEI. V shed 4 bases and J shed 11 bases, with 23 bases lying between them. CDR3 in amino acids: CASSASAPNPDAQYF. The CDR3 region has the DNA TGTGCCAGCAGTGCTAGTGCCCCAAACCCGGACGCGCAGTACTTC.

This clonotype appeared many times. The chain has TRBV11-3 and TRBJ1-1; 10 bases are shared with TRBD1. The CDR3 runs to 14 residues. J lost 4 bases, V lost 3 bases, and 2 bases had no gene match. CDR1 and CDR2 (germline): SGHNT, YENEEA. The chain's CDR3 is CASSLTGGLTEAFF. For the CDR3, the DNA is TGTGCCAGCAGCTTGACAGGGGGCCTCACTGAAGCTTTCTTT.

This clonotype was seen many times. V usage is TRBV6-6 and J usage is TRBJ2-7; D gene uncertain. The CDR3 has 11 amino acids. V shed 6 bases and J shed 10 bases, with 13 bases lying between them. Germline V gene data show CDR1 as MNHNY and CDR2 as SVGAGI (reference sequence). Written as DNA, the CDR3 is TGTGCCAGCAGCAACGGGCCAGACCAGTACTTC. The encoded protein is CASSNGPDQYF.

This chain connects TRBV7-8 to TRBJ1-2; no clear D. The CDR3 spans 17 residues. CDR1 is SGHVS, CDR2 FQNEAQ, per germline. Deletions cut 5 bases from V and 7 bases from J, with 26 bases between. CDR3 sequence: CASSHDSRASTEAGYTF. The CDR3 DNA sequence: TGTGCCAGCAGCCATGATTCCCGGGCGAGCACTGAAGCTGGCTACACCTTC.

The chain uses TRBV7-2 and TRBJ1-6; D is undetermined. The length of the CDR3 is 16 residues. The ends were cut back, 1 base at V and 13 bases at J, with 20 bases in the middle. Per the germline V gene, CDR1 is SGHTA and CDR2 is FQGNSA. This CDR3 is CASSLGPADPHLPLHF. For the CDR3, the DNA is TGTGCCAGCAGCTTAGGACCGGCCGACCCACACCTCCCCCTCCACTTT.

This clonotype appeared once. V is TRBV7-2 and J is TRBJ1-2, with no clear D. The CDR3 has 16 amino acids. Germline lookup yields CDR1 SGHTA and CDR2 FQGNSA. V was shortened by 0 bases and J by 9 bases, with 20 bases between the two germline ends. CDR3 residues: CASSLAAGQDGYSYTF. The CDR3 DNA is TGTGCCAGCAGCTTAGCGGCAGGCCAGGACGGCTACAGCTACACCTTC.